This T cell receptor beta chain was retrieved from a study of shared clonotypes between healthy human individuals. Deep level was the assay's run setting. Sorted subsets were amplified in replicate PCRs using around 220 ng DNA, about 30,000 T cell genomes. The data were produced by immunoSEQ multiplex PCR, yet TCRdb's version contains in-frame clones alone and is incomplete. The sample includes 2 million or so clones, just under 95% seen only once; the top ten take around 1.1%. Trimming cost V 2 bases and J 2 bases, with 15 bases left between them. Germline CDR1 is GTSNPN and CDR2 is SVGIG (reference sequence). The CDR3 totals 15 residues. CD45RO negativity and positive selection for CCR7 defined naive CD8 cells, a population that excluded terminally differentiated effector memory CD45RA+ cells. Adult Caucasians living in Nashville, Tennessee made up all of the donors.

This TCR was recovered from a man between 18 and 35 years old in good health. This chain uses TRBV30 with TRBJ2-5, with D possibly TRBD1 on 6 matching bases. Sequenced: naive CD8+ T cells sorted from blood. CDR3 sequence: CAWSPHRTEQETQYF. The CDR3 nucleotides read TGTGCCTGGAGTCCACATAGGACAGAGCAAGAGACCCAGTACTTC.